This T cell receptor (beta chain) was sequenced for a study of shared T cell receptors in the human thymus. CDR1 and CDR2 from the germline V gene are GTSNPN and SVGIG (reference sequence). The J segment lost 6 bases and the V segment lost 1 base, leaving 10 bases of the junction unmatched. This CDR3 is built from 15 residues. Measured with immunoSEQ multiplex PCR; TCRdb has only the in-frame clones, and not every one. The top ten hold more than 0.01% of the sample, which has roughly 550,000 clones, 78% seen once. The same data also contributed to another study, on human thymus T cells. From that second work: Surgeons resected thymus tissue during corrective heart surgery.

This receptor was identified in a boy under two years old with a congenital heart defect. This chain uses TRBV30 with TRBJ1-1; TRBD1 aligns across 8 bases. Sequenced sample: thymocytes. This CDR3 reads CAWSDRGGPGAEAFF. CDR3 bases: TGTGCCTGGAGTGACAGGGGGGGGCCGGGGGCTGAAGCTTTCTTT.